This T cell receptor beta chain was recovered during a study of radiotherapy plus CTLA-4 blockade in lung cancer. Turning to the study itself: With approximately 30% of patients having disease control, objective responses were seen in roughly 18%.

Method: immunoSEQ multiplex PCR; TCRdb's copy keeps in-frame clones and lacks some. The top ten hold almost 8% of the sample, which has roughly 50,000 clones, approximately 90% seen once. Germline V gives CDR1 KGHSH, CDR2 LQKENI. The CDR3 sequence is 14 residues long. V lost 5 bases and J lost 4, with 14 bases in between. Chemo-refractory metastatic non-small-cell lung cancer patients received focal radiation with ipilimumab CTLA-4 blockade. A note on this clone: Antigen specificity is unknown.

Points from the study as a whole: Radiotherapy with ipilimumab was followed by blood expansion of tumor-derived clones.

Specimen: peripheral blood, collected from a patient treated with radiotherapy plus ipilimumab. This TCR derives from a human donor with non-small cell lung cancer whose response to radiotherapy plus ipilimumab could not be evaluated. The V and J genes are TRBV18 and TRBJ2-5; D possibly corresponds to TRBD2 (6 bases). CDR3 sequence reads: CASSSGGDRETQYF. DNA for the CDR3: TGTGCCAGCTCATCAGGCGGGGACCGAGAGACCCAGTACTTC.